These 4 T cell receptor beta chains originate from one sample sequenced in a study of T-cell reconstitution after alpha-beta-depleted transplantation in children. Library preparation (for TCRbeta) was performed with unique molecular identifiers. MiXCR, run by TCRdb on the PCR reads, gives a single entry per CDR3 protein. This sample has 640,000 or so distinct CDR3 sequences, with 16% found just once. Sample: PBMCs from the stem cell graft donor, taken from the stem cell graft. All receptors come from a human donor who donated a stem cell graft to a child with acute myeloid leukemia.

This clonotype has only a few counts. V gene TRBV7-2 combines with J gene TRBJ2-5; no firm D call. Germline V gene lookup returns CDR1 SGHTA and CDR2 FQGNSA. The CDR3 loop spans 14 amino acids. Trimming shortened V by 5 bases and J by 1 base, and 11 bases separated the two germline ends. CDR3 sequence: CASSNWRFQETQYF. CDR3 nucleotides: TGTGCCAGCAGCAATTGGCGGTTCCAAGAGACCCAGTACTTC.

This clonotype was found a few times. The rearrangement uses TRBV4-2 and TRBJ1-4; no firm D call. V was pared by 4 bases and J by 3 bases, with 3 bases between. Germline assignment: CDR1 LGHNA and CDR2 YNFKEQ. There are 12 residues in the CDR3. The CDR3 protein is CASSRANEKLFF. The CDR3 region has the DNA TGTGCCAGCAGCCGGGCTAATGAAAAACTGTTTTTT.

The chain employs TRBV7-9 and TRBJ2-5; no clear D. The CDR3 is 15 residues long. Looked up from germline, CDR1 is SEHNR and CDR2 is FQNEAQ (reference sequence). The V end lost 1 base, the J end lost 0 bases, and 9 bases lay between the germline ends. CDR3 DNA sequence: TGTGCCAGCAGCTTAGGGCCGGCAGACCAAGAGACCCAGTACTTC. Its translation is CASSLGPADQETQYF.

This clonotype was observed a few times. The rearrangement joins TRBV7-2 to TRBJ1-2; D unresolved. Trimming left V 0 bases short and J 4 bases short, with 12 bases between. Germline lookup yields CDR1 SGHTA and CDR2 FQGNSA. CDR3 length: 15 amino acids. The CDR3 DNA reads TGTGCCAGCAGCTTAGCGAACGAAAGGCGCTATGGCTACACCTTC. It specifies CASSLANERRYGYTF.